This T cell receptor beta chain was captured in a study of blood T cell repertoires in COVID-19. The study assigned cohorts using participant-reported clinical history. This CDR3 is 16 amino acids long. Germline V gene sequence: CDR1 MNHEY, CDR2 SMNVEV (reference sequence). V dropped 5 bases and J dropped 4; count of bases not matched to a gene: 3. The data were produced by immunoSEQ multiplex PCR, yet TCRdb's version contains in-frame clones alone and is incomplete. The sample shows 130,000 or so clones, around 84% of them seen only once. The chain joins TRBV27 to TRBJ2-2; 14 bases map to TRBD2. The material sequenced was PBMCs or T cells enriched from blood (not recorded which). This receptor was obtained from a man aged 40-49 years with acute COVID-19. The CDR3 nucleotides are TGTGCCAGCAGTGGACTAGCGGGAGGCCGCACCGGGGAGCTGTTTTTT. Residues: CASSGLAGGRTGELFF.